The entry below gives a single T cell receptor (beta chain) sequence along with its context. Its antigen is unknown. This sample stems from a study of OX40 agonist ivuxolimab in advanced cancers. Profiled with immunoSEQ multiplex PCR; TCRdb holds only in-frame clones, not every one. Among roughly 65,000 clones, around four fifths were seen once, and the ten largest hold 2% to 2.5%. The CDR3 runs to 13 residues. V was cut by 3 bases and J by 5 bases, with 10 bases left in between. The germline V gene encodes CDR1 SGHTA and CDR2 FQGNSA. Study-level points and caveats: At 0.1 to 3.0 mg/kg, CD4+ and CD8+ blood T cells expanded clonally by week 6. Some nonresponders likewise displayed low normalized T-cell clonal expansion. Mean expanded clone counts were higher in CD8+ than CD4+ T cells.

The rearrangement links TRBV7-2 to TRBJ1-1, with D perhaps TRBD1 (5 bases). This sample comprised CD4+ or CD8+ T cells sorted from blood, obtained in a trial of the OX40 agonist ivuxolimab. This sequence was found in an adult with an advanced solid tumor such as melanoma, head and neck, liver or kidney cancer. CDR3 nucleotides: TGTGCCAGCAGCTTCTCGACAGAGACTGAAGCTTTCTTT. It codes for CASSFSTETEAFF.